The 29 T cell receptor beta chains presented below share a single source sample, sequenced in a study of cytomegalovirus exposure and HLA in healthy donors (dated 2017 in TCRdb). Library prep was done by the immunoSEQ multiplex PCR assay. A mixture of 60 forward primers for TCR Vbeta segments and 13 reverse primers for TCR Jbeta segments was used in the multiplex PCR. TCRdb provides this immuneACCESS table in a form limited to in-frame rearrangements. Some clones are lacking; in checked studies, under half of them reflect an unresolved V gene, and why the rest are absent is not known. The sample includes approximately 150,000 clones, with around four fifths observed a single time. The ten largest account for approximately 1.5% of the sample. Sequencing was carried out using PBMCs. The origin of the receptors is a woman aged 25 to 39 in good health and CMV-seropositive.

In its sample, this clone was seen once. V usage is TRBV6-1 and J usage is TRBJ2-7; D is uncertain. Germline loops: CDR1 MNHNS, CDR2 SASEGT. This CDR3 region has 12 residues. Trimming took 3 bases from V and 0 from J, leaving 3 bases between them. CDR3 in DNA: TGTGCCAGCAGTGATAACTCCTACGAGCAGTACTTC. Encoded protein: CASSDNSYEQYF.

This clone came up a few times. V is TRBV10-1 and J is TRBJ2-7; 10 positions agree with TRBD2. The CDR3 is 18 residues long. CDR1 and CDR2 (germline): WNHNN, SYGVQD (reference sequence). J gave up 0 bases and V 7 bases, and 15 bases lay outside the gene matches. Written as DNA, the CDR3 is TGCGCCAGCATGTCGGCTAGCGGGAGTCTCCCCGACTCCTACGAGCAGTACTTC. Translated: CASMSASGSLPDSYEQYF.

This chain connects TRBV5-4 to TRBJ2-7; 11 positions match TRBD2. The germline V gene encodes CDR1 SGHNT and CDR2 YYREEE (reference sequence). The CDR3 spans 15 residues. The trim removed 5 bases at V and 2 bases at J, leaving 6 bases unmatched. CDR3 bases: TGTGCCAGCAGAGTGGGACTAGCGGAAGCCTACGAGCAGTACTTC. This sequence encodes CASRVGLAEAYEQYF.

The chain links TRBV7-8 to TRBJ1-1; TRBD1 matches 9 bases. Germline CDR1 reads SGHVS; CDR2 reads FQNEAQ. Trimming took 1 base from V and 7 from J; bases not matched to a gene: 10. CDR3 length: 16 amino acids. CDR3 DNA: TGTGCCAGCAGCTTAGACCCGGGACAGGGAATAAATGAAGCTTTCTTT. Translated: CASSLDPGQGINEAFF.

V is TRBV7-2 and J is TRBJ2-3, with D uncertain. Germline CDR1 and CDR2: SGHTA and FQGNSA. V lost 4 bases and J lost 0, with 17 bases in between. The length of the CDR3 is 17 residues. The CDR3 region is CASSSPTYVPSTDTQYF. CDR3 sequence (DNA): TGTGCCAGCAGCTCCCCGACATACGTCCCTAGCACAGATACGCAGTATTTT.

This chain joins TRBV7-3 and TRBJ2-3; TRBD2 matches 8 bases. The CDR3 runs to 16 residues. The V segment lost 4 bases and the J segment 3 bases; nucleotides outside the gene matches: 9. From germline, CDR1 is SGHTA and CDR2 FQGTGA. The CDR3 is CASSSGGVGGTDTQYF. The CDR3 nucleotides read TGTGCCAGCAGCTCCGGGGGGGTTGGGGGTACAGATACGCAGTATTTT.

The chain's CDR3 is CAWSHPFLTGVYEQYF. The CDR3 DNA sequence: TGTGCCTGGAGTCACCCTTTTTTGACAGGGGTATACGAGCAGTACTTC. The V gene is TRBV30, the J gene TRBJ2-7; TRBD1 agrees at 8 bases. This CDR3 has 16 residues. V shed 2 bases, J shed 4 bases, and the junction held 13 bases outside the gene matches. The germline V gene has CDR1 GTSNPN and CDR2 SVGIG (reference sequence).

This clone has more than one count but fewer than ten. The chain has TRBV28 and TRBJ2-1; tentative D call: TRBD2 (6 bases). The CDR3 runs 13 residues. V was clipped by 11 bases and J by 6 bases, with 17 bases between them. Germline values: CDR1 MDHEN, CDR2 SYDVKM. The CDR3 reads CASQGLAINEQFF. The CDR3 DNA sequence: TGTGCCTCTCAGGGACTTGCCATCAATGAGCAGTTCTTC. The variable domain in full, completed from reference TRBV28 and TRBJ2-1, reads DVKVTQSSRYLVKRTGEKVFLECVQDMDHENMFWYRQDPGLGLRLIYFSYDVKMKEKGDIPEGYSVSREKKERFSLILESASTNQTSMYLCASQGLAINEQFFGPGTRLTVL.

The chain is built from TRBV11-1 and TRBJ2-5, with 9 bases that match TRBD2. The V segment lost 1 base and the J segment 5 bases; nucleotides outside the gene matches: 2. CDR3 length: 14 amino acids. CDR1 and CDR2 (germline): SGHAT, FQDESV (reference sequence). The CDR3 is CASSLGLAGETQYF. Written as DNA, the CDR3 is TGTGCCAGCAGCTTAGGGCTAGCGGGGGAGACCCAGTACTTC. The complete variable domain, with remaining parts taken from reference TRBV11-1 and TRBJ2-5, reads EAEVAQSPRYKITEKSQAVAFWCDPISGHATLYWYRQILGQGPELLVQFQDESVVDDSQLPKDRFSAERLKGVDSTLKIQPAELGDSAMYLCASSLGLAGETQYFGPGTRLLVL.

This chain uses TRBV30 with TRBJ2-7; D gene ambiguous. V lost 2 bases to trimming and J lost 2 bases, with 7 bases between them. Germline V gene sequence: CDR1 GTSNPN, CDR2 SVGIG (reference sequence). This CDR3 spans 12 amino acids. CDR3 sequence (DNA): TGTGCCTGGAGTCTTTCGGCCTACGAGCAGTACTTC. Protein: CAWSLSAYEQYF.

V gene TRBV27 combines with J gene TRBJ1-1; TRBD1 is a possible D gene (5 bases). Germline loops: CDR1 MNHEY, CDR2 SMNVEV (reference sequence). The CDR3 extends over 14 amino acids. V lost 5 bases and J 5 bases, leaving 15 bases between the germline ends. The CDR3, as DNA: TGTGCCAGCAGTCTTGCGGGGCCTGGGACTGAAGCTTTCTTT. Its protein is CASSLAGPGTEAFF.

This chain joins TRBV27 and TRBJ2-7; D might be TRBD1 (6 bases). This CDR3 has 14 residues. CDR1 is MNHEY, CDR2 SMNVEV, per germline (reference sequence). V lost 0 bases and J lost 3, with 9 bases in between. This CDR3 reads CASSLSPGVYEQYF. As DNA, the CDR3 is TGTGCCAGCAGTTTATCACCAGGGGTCTACGAGCAGTACTTC.

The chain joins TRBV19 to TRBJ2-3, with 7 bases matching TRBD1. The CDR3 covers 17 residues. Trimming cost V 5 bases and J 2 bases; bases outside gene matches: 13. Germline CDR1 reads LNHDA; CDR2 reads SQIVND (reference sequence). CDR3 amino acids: CASSAPQKGQNTDTQYF. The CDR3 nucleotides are TGTGCCAGTAGTGCCCCCCAGAAGGGACAGAACACAGATACGCAGTATTTT.

The CDR3 DNA sequence: TGTGCCTGGAGTCGGTCGGGGGCCAACGTCCTGACTTTC. This sequence encodes CAWSRSGANVLTF. The rearrangement joins TRBV30 to TRBJ2-6; D gene unclear. V lost 2 bases and J lost 4, with 6 bases in between. Looked up from germline, CDR1 is GTSNPN and CDR2 is SVGIG (reference sequence). CDR3 length: 13 amino acids.

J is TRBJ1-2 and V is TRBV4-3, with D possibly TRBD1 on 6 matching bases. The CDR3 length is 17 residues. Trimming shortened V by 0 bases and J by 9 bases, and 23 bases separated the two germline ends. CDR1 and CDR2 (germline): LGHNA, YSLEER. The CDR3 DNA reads TGCGCCAGCAGCCAAGATATGGCAGGGGAGTTTAAAGGGAGCTACACCTTC. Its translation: CASSQDMAGEFKGSYTF.

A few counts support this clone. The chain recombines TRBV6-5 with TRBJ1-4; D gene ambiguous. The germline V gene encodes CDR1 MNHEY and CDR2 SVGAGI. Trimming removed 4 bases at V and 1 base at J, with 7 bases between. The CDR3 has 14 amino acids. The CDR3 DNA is TGTGCCAGCAGTTTACACCGAACTAATGAAAAACTGTTTTTT. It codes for CASSLHRTNEKLFF.

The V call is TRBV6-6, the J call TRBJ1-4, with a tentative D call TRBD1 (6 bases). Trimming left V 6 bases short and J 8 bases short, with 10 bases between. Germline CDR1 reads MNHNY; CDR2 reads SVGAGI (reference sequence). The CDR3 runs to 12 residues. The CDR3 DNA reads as TGTGCCAGCAGCTATACAGGGGAAAAACTGTTTTTT. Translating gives CASSYTGEKLFF.

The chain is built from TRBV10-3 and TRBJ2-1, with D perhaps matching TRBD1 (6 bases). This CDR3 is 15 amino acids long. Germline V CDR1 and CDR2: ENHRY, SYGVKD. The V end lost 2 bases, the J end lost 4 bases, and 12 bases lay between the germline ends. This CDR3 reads CAISEKQGSYNEQFF. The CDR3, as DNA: TGTGCCATCAGTGAGAAACAGGGTTCATACAATGAGCAGTTCTTC.

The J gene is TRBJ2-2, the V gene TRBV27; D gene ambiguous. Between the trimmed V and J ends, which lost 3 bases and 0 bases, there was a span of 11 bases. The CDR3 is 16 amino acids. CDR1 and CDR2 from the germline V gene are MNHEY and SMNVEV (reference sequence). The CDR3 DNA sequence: TGTGCCAGCAGTTTGATAAGCTTCGCGAACACCGGGGAGCTGTTTTTT. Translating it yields CASSLISFANTGELFF.

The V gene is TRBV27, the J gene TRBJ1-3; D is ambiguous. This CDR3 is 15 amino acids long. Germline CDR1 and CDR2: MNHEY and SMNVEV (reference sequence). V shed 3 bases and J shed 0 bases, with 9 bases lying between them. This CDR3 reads CASSLSITSGNTIYF. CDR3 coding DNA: TGTGCCAGCAGTTTGTCTATCACCTCTGGAAACACCATATATTTT.

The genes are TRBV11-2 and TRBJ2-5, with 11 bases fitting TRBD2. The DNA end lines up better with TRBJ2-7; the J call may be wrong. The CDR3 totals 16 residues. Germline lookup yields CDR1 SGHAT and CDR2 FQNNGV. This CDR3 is CASSLGGTSGYYEQYF. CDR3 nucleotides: TGTGCCAGCAGCTTAGGTGGGACTAGCGGTTACTACGAGCAGTACTTC.

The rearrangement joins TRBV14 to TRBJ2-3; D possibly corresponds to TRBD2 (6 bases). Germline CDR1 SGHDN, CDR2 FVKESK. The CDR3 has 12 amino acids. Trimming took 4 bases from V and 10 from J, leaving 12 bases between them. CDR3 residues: CASSLGGLPQYF. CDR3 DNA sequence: TGTGCCAGCAGCCTTGGGGGACTTCCGCAGTATTTT.

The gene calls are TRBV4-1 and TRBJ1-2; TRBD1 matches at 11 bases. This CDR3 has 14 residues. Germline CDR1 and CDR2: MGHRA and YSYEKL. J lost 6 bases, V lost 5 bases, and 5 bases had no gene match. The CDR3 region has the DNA TGCGCCAGCAGCGATCGGACAGGGGGCGATGGCTACACCTTC. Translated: CASSDRTGGDGYTF.

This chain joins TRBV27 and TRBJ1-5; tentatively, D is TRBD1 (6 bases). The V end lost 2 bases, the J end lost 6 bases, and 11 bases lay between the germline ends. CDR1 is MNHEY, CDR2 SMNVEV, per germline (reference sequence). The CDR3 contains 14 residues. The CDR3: CASSLPGDGQPQHF. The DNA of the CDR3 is TGTGCCAGCAGTTTACCAGGGGATGGTCAGCCCCAGCATTTT.

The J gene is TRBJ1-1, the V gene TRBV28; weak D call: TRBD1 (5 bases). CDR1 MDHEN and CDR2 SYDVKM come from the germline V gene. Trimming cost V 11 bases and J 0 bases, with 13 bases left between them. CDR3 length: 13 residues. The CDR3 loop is CAGKGMMNTEAFF. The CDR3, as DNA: TGTGCCGGCAAGGGGATGATGAACACTGAAGCTTTCTTT.

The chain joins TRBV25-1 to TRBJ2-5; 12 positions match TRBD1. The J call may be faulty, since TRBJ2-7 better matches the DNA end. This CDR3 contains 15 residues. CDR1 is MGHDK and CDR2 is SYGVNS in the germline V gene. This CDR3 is CASSGTGGLRYEQYF. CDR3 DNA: TGTGCCAGCAGCGGGACAGGGGGCTTGAGGTACGAGCAGTACTTC.

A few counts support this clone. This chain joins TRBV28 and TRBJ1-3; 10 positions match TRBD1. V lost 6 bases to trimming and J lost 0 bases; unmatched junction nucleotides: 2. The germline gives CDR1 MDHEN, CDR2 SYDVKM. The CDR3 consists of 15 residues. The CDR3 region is CASRGQGSSGNTIYF. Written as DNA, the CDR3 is TGTGCCAGCAGGGGACAGGGGAGCTCTGGAAACACCATATATTTT.

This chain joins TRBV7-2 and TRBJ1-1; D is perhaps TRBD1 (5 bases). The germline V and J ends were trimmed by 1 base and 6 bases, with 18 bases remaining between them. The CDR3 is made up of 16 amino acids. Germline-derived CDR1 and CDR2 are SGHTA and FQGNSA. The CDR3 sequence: CASSLVAGRQGAEAFF. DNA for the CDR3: TGTGCCAGCAGCTTAGTGGCGGGGAGGCAGGGCGCTGAAGCTTTCTTT.

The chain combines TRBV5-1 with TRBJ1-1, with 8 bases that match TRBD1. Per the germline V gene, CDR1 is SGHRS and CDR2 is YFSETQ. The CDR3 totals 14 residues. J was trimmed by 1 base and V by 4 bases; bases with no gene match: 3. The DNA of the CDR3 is TGCGCCAGCAGCAAAGGACAGGGGAACACTGAAGCTTTCTTT. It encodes CASSKGQGNTEAFF.